The subject of this entry is one T cell receptor beta chain. Its cognate antigen is unknown. CDR1 is MNHEY, CDR2 SVGEGT, per germline. The CDR3 spans 15 residues. Deletions cut 6 bases from V and 7 bases from J, with 16 bases between. TCRdb re-analysed the 5' RACE reads in MiXCR, keeping a single row per CDR3 protein. The table lists tens of thousands of distinct CDR3 sequences, 6.6% of them singletons. The data were obtained in a study of early T cells in non-severe SARS-CoV-2 infection. About the research overall: Bulk RNA from unsorted whole blood was sequenced; chains were unpaired.

General study results and limits: Clonotype matching in VDJdb favored anti-spike CD8 responses and did not capture private and CD4 specificities.

The rearrangement links TRBV6-2 or TRBV6-3 to TRBJ1-6; D not resolved. The input for sequencing was whole blood, taken at baseline. This receptor was taken from an adult who was a healthcare worker with PCR-confirmed SARS-CoV-2 infection or an uninfected control (not recorded which). The CDR3 loop is CASSSHYRANSPLHF. Here the CDR3 DNA reads TGTGCCAGCAGCTCCCATTATCGGGCCAATTCACCCCTCCACTTT.